This TCR beta chain was captured by sequencing in a study of blood T cell repertoires in COVID-19 (dated by TCRdb to the early 2020s). Study-wide context: Samples covering the acute and convalescent phases of COVID-19 were provided by collaborators in the United States, Italy and Spain. The material from the prospective study consisted of cDNA or gDNA derived from T cells, B-cell-depleted T cells, or PBMCs. The dataset comprised deeply sampled blood TCRbeta repertoires from subjects exposed to, actively infected with, or recovered from COVID-19. The repertoires were made available in a free public database intended to serve as a resource for research on the immune response to SARS-CoV-2. The samples were drawn from the first 160 participants of the ongoing ImmuneRACE study and from about 1,200 subjects provided by 6 global collaborators. A de-identified subject ID, COVID-19 status, age in years and sex were almost always included in the sample metadata. Where HLA class I and class II types were available, the types were taken from metadata supplied by the sample provider, not from assay-based typing.

Remarks on this clone: Its antigen remains unidentified. Nothing much larger sits one base from this clone, and base qualities are not available.

Broad study findings and their caveats: How much clinical and demographic metadata was included differed by source and by participant, and the metadata was provided uncurated.

Each collaborating institution followed its own protocols to collect whole blood in K2EDTA tubes. For TCRbeta analysis, collaborators shipped samples in one of three forms: frozen whole blood, isolated PBMCs, or DNA extracted from either of those sample types. The immunoSEQ Assay, a bias-controlled multiplex PCR, was used to amplify TCRbeta CDR3 regions from genomic DNA. As for the authors' bioinformatics: The number of nucleated cells in each sample was estimated by amplification of reference gene primers within the assay. To quantify the absolute abundance of each unique TCRbeta CDR3 rearrangement, sequence reads were collapsed and filtered. For each sample, productive Simpson clonality was calculated by taking the square root of Simpson's diversity index across productive rearrangements. The clones in this table, taken by TCRdb from immuneACCESS, are in-frame only. Not every clone is retained; where verified, under half of the shortfall comes from an unresolved V gene, and the cause of the rest is unknown. The D gene and trimming were derived from the DNA, and the V and J assignments and clone size from that table. This sample gives some 250,000 clones in total; over 75% of them show up just once. The ten top clones hold roughly 0.8% of the sample.

Sequencing was performed on peripheral blood. The clonotype originates from a woman aged 25 to 39 with acute or convalescent COVID-19.

The CDR3 reads CASSWGGNVATNEKLFF. Read as DNA, the sequence is TGCGCCAGCAGCTGGGGGGGCAATGTTGCAACTAATGAAAAACTGTTTTTT. The chain is encoded by TRBV5-1 joined to TRBJ1-4, with TRBD1 as a weak D call on 6 bases. The CDR3 numbers 17 residues from cysteine through phenylalanine. The retained sequence is limited to the CDR3, 51 bases, with the frame set at the first base. The germline V gene supplies CDR1 SGHRS and CDR2 YFSETQ. V drops 3 bases and J drops 0 bases, leaving 15 bases in between.